The 26 T cell receptor beta chains listed next were all sequenced from one sample in a study of OX40 agonist ivuxolimab in advanced cancers. Assay used: immunoSEQ multiplex PCR; TCRdb lists only in-frame clones, some missing. The sample yields roughly 93,000 clones, roughly nine tenths seen once. Material: CD4+ or CD8+ T cells sorted from blood, obtained in a trial of the OX40 agonist ivuxolimab. The receptors were gathered from an adult with an advanced solid tumor such as melanoma, head and neck, liver or kidney cancer.

This clone was observed a single time. CDR3 sequence reads: CASSFGTGSDTQYF. The CDR3 coding sequence is TGTGCCAGCAGCTTTGGGACAGGGTCAGATACGCAGTATTTT. The V call is TRBV7-9, the J call TRBJ2-3; 9 positions match TRBD1. V lost 3 bases and J lost 4; bases outside the gene matches: 2. Germline assignment: CDR1 SEHNR and CDR2 FQNEAQ (reference sequence). CDR3 size: 14 residues.

The chain uses TRBV6-5 and TRBJ1-5; D is uncertain. V dropped 5 bases and J dropped 2 bases, with 7 bases sitting between them. CDR1 is MNHEY, CDR2 SVGAGI, per germline. This CDR3 has 13 residues. In nucleotides, the CDR3 is TGTGCCAGCAGTCGCGATGGCAATCAGCCCCAGCATTTT. It yields the protein CASSRDGNQPQHF.

This rearrangement joins TRBV6-6 to TRBJ2-1, with 9 positions matching TRBD1. CDR3 length equals 15 residues. The J segment lost 3 bases and the V segment lost 8 bases, leaving 8 bases of the junction unmatched. Germline V CDR1 and CDR2: MNHNY, SVGAGI (reference sequence). The CDR3 is CASGQGQGGYNEQFF. The CDR3 nucleotides are TGTGCCAGCGGGCAGGGACAGGGCGGCTACAATGAGCAGTTCTTC.

In DNA, the CDR3 is TGTGCCAGCAGCTTGGCCCTAATTTACGAGCAGTACTTC. Translating it yields CASSLALIYEQYF. The V and J genes are TRBV5-4 and TRBJ2-7; D ambiguous. The V gene lost 0 bases and the J gene lost 4 bases, with 8 bases spanning the gap. This CDR3 has 13 amino acids. Germline V gene data show CDR1 as SGHNT and CDR2 as YYREEE (reference sequence).

The rearrangement uses TRBV9 and TRBJ2-2, with 10 bases aligning to TRBD1. From germline, CDR1 is SGDLS and CDR2 YYNGEE. The CDR3 totals 14 residues. J was trimmed by 4 bases and V by 3 bases; bases with no gene match: 0. CDR3 nucleotide sequence: TGTGCCAGCAGCGGGACAGGGGGCACCGGGGAGCTGTTTTTT. It yields the protein CASSGTGGTGELFF. Based on the CDR3 plus reference TRBV9 and TRBJ2-2, the full variable domain is DSGVTQTPKHLITATGQRVTLRCSPRSGDLSVYWYQQSLDQGLQFLIQYYNGEERAKGNILERFSAQQFPDLHSELNLSSLELGDSALYFCASSGTGGTGELFFGEGSRLTVL.

This chain uses TRBV6-5 with TRBJ2-7; tentative D call: TRBD2 (6 bases). Germline V CDR1 and CDR2: MNHEY, SVGAGI. V lost 2 bases to trimming and J lost 3 bases, with 14 bases between them. The length of the CDR3 is 15 residues. As DNA, the CDR3 is TGTGCCAGCAGTTACACCACTAGCTACAACTACGAGCAGTACTTC. It specifies CASSYTTSYNYEQYF.

The rearrangement uses TRBV7-8 and TRBJ2-3; TRBD1 or TRBD2 may be the D gene (6 bases each). The CDR3 length is 17 residues. Germline V gene sequence: CDR1 SGHVS, CDR2 FQNEAQ. The V end lost 5 bases, the J end lost 5 bases, and 23 bases lay between the germline ends. DNA of the CDR3: TGTGCCAGCAGCCTCTACCAAGGGGGGAGGCTGCGAGATACGCAGTATTTT. As protein: CASSLYQGGRLRDTQYF.

V gene TRBV7-9 combines with J gene TRBJ1-2; D not resolved. Between the trimmed V and J ends, which lost 1 base and 0 bases, there was a span of 6 bases. Germline V CDR1 and CDR2: SEHNR, FQNEAQ (reference sequence). The CDR3 contains 14 residues. DNA of the CDR3: TGTGCCAGCAGCTTAGAAGCTGCTAACTATGGCTACACCTTC. Amino acids: CASSLEAANYGYTF.

V and J are TRBV29-1 and TRBJ1-1, with TRBD1 matching 7 bases. This CDR3 comprises 13 residues. Trimming took 6 bases from V and 0 from J; bases not matched to a gene: 4. The germline V gene has CDR1 SQVTM and CDR2 ANQGSEA. The CDR3 sequence: CSVNRGMNTEAFF. In DNA, the CDR3 is TGCAGCGTCAACAGGGGCATGAACACTGAAGCTTTCTTT.

The chain links TRBV7-9 to TRBJ2-3; D remains unclear. The germline CDR1 and CDR2 sequences are SEHNR and FQNEAQ (reference sequence). The V gene lost 5 bases and the J gene lost 4 bases, with 7 bases spanning the gap. This CDR3 is 12 amino acids long. CDR3 DNA sequence: TGTGCCAGCAGCCGGGCAGCAGATACGCAGTATTTT. It codes for CASSRAADTQYF.

The chain is built from TRBV7-2 and TRBJ1-4, with 7 bases fitting TRBD1. The CDR3 is made up of 15 amino acids. The ends lost 5 bases at V and 4 bases at J; junction bases unmatched: 7. CDR1 and CDR2 (germline): SGHTA, FQGNSA. CDR3: CASSDQGGFNEKLFF. For the CDR3, the DNA is TGTGCCAGCAGCGACCAGGGGGGGTTTAATGAAAAACTGTTTTTT.

The rearrangement uses TRBV5-1 and TRBJ1-1; D may be TRBD1 (5 bases). V lost 0 bases, J lost 0 bases, and 12 bases lay in between. The CDR3 is 16 residues long. Germline values: CDR1 SGHRS, CDR2 YFSETQ. The CDR3 DNA follows: TGCGCCAGCAGCTTGGGATGGGGCCAAATGAACACTGAAGCTTTCTTT. It specifies CASSLGWGQMNTEAFF.

This clone was detected a few times. This rearrangement joins TRBV2 to TRBJ2-5; D unresolved. The ends were cut back, 6 bases at V and 4 bases at J, with 9 bases in the middle. Germline CDR1 reads SNHLY; CDR2 reads FYNNEI. The CDR3 is made up of 12 amino acids. CDR3 amino acids: CASRLFRETQYF. The CDR3 DNA reads TGTGCCAGCAGGTTATTTAGAGAGACCCAGTACTTC.

This chain joins TRBV9 and TRBJ2-2; D unclear. Trimming cost V 5 bases and J 5 bases, with 10 bases left between them. Germline values: CDR1 SGDLS, CDR2 YYNGEE. The CDR3 covers 13 residues. CDR3 DNA: TGTGCCAGCAGTCTTAGCCGAACCGGGGAGCTGTTTTTT. Translation gives CASSLSRTGELFF.

The CDR3 sequence is CSVEGPTNYNEQFF. CDR3 DNA: TGCAGCGTTGAAGGTCCTACAAACTACAATGAGCAGTTCTTC. The chain links TRBV29-1 to TRBJ2-1; D call uncertain. Germline CDR1 and CDR2: SQVTM and ANQGSEA. Deletions cut 1 base from V and 3 bases from J, with 10 bases between. The CDR3 contains 14 residues.

The CDR3 DNA reads as TGTGCCAGCAGTCCTTTAGCGGGTGGTTCCTACAATGAGCAGTTCTTC. It yields the protein CASSPLAGGSYNEQFF. The chain links TRBV2 to TRBJ2-1; 7 nucleotides line up with TRBD2. In germline, CDR1 is SNHLY, CDR2 FYNNEI. Unmatched junction bases numbered 8, after V lost 5 bases and J lost 1 base. The CDR3 totals 16 residues.

This clone was recorded once. The genes are TRBV10-3 and TRBJ2-7; 7 positions match TRBD1. In germline, CDR1 is ENHRY, CDR2 SYGVKD. Trimming removed 10 bases from V and 2 bases from J; junction bases left unmatched: 11. This CDR3 has 14 amino acids. CDR3 loop: CATQIQGVTYEQYF. DNA of the CDR3: TGTGCCACGCAGATCCAGGGGGTGACCTACGAGCAGTACTTC.

The V and J genes are TRBV5-6 and TRBJ1-2, with D perhaps TRBD1 (6 bases). The CDR3 contains 14 residues. In germline, CDR1 is SGHDT, CDR2 YYEEEE. The V end was cut by 4 bases, the J end by 5 bases, with 15 bases between. The CDR3 bases are TGTGCCAGCAGCCGCCTGGGGGCGGGATATGGCTACACCTTC. Residues: CASSRLGAGYGYTF.

The CDR3, as DNA: TGTGCCAGCAGCGGCTCAGGGGCATTAGGTGAAAAACTGTTTTTT. Its protein is CASSGSGALGEKLFF. V gene TRBV5-4 combines with J gene TRBJ1-4; a weak D match, TRBD1 (6 bases). The germline V gene has CDR1 SGHNT and CDR2 YYREEE (reference sequence). The V gene lost 4 bases and the J gene lost 7 bases, with 17 bases spanning the gap. CDR3 length equals 15 residues.

The chain employs TRBV28 and TRBJ1-4; the D gene is possibly TRBD1 (5 bases). Trimming stripped 2 bases from V and 3 bases from J, with 13 bases between. Germline CDR1 and CDR2: MDHEN and SYDVKM. The CDR3 contains 16 residues. The CDR3 region is CASSLGGAVANEKLFF. As DNA, the CDR3 is TGTGCCAGCAGTTTAGGAGGGGCCGTGGCTAATGAAAAACTGTTTTTT.

This chain joins TRBV6-5 and TRBJ1-6, with 10 bases that match TRBD1. CDR1 is MNHEY, CDR2 SVGAGI, per germline. With V trimmed by 6 bases and J by 7 bases, 3 bases remained unmatched. The CDR3 runs to 14 residues. The chain's CDR3 is CASSSGQGNSPLHF. The CDR3 coding sequence is TGTGCCAGCAGCTCGGGACAGGGGAATTCACCCCTCCACTTT.

This rearrangement joins TRBV28 to TRBJ1-2; no definite D call. Germline-derived CDR1 and CDR2 are MDHEN and SYDVKM. There are 12 residues in the CDR3. V was pared by 5 bases and J by 4 bases, with 8 bases between. CDR3 sequence (DNA): TGTGCCAGCAGTACTGGACTCTATGGCTACACCTTC. Its translation is CASSTGLYGYTF.

This clone was recorded only once. The rearrangement uses TRBV11-3 and TRBJ2-6, with D perhaps TRBD1 (6 bases). This CDR3 comprises 16 residues. V was trimmed by 6 bases and J by 0 bases, leaving 12 bases between them. Per germline, CDR1 SGHNT and CDR2 YENEEA. The chain's CDR3 is CASRDLGASGANVLTF. The CDR3 DNA is TGTGCCAGCAGGGACCTGGGGGCCTCTGGGGCCAACGTCCTGACTTTC.

This clone was detected only a few times. The gene calls are TRBV30 and TRBJ1-2; D is ambiguous. V was trimmed by 6 bases and J by 6 bases, leaving 11 bases between them. Germline CDR1 reads GTSNPN; CDR2 reads SVGIG (reference sequence). The CDR3 loop spans 11 amino acids. The CDR3 is CACSPRDGYTF. CDR3 sequence (DNA): TGTGCCTGTTCCCCTAGAGATGGCTACACCTTC.

V is TRBV6-5 and J is TRBJ1-1, with 8 bases lining up with TRBD1. Trimming cost V 7 bases and J 6 bases; bases outside gene matches: 4. The CDR3 has 12 residues. Per the germline V gene, CDR1 is MNHEY and CDR2 is SVGAGI. CDR3 bases: TGTGCCAGCAAAGAGACAGGGGCTGAAGCTTTCTTT. Amino acid sequence: CASKETGAEAFF.

The V and J genes are TRBV5-6 and TRBJ2-4; no definite D call. The CDR3 spans 16 residues. Germline V gives CDR1 SGHDT, CDR2 YYEEEE. The germline V and J ends were trimmed by 1 base and 1 base, with 12 bases remaining between them. DNA for the CDR3: TGTGCCAGCAGCTTGTACGCGCCCCGGGCCAAAAACATTCAGTACTTC. Encoded protein: CASSLYAPRAKNIQYF.